This T cell receptor beta chain was sequenced in a study of blood T cell repertoires in COVID-19. The wider study: Samples of COVID-19 (acute and convalescent) were obtained from the United States, Italy and Spain. The analysed material was cDNA or gDNA that came from T cells, B-cell-depleted T cells, or PBMCs.

CDR3 length: 13 amino acids. Germline V gene data show CDR1 as SQVTM and CDR2 as ANQGSEA. V lost 3 bases and J 8 bases, leaving 13 bases between the germline ends. TCRdb keeps only in-frame clones here, not all; method: immunoSEQ multiplex PCR. Of around 200,000 clones in the sample, roughly 86% were seen once. Sequencing was carried out using peripheral blood. The chain has TRBV29-1 and TRBJ1-4; D is possibly TRBD1 (5 bases). This receptor was obtained from a woman over 75 in a cohort sampled during active or convalescent COVID-19. CDR3 DNA sequence: TGCAGCGTTGAGGGGGGAAGGGGCGAAAAACTGTTTTTT. Its protein is CSVEGGRGEKLFF.